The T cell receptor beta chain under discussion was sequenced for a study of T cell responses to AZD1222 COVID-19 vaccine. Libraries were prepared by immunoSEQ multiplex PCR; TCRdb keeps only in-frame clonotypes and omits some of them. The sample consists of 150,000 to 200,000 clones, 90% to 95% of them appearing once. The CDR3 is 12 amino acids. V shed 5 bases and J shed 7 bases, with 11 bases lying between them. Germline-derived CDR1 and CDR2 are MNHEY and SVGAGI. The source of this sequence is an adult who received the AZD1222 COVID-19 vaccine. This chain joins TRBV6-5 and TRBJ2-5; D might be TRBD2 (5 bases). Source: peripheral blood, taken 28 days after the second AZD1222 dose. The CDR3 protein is CASSPGLGTQYF. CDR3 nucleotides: TGTGCCAGCAGTCCGGGGTTAGGGACCCAGTACTTC.